The 21 T cell receptor beta chains below all came from one sample that was sequenced in a study of blood T cells in healthy people across ages. A second PCR, run for about 7 to 11 cycles, used a sample-barcoded 5' primer plus a J-beta primer mix. TCRdb reprocessed the 5' RACE reads via MiXCR and lists one record per CDR3 protein. The sample has around 320,000 distinct CDR3 sequences, around 29% seen once. Sequences were obtained from blood. These TCRs come from a woman in her 70s in good health.

The chain combines TRBV20-1 with TRBJ2-5; 7 nucleotides align to TRBD1. The CDR3 runs 13 residues. V dropped 6 bases and J dropped 1; count of bases not matched to a gene: 5. Germline V gives CDR1 DFQATT, CDR2 SNEGSKA (reference sequence). CDR3 protein: CSALGQLQETQYF. In DNA, the CDR3 is TGCAGTGCCCTGGGACAGCTCCAAGAGACCCAGTACTTC.

A few counts support this clonotype. CDR3 loop: CASSLWGATNEKLFF. The CDR3 region has the DNA TGTGCCAGCAGTTTATGGGGTGCAACTAATGAAAAACTGTTTTTT. V usage is TRBV28 and J usage is TRBJ1-4; D is unclear. CDR1 and CDR2 from the germline V gene are MDHEN and SYDVKM. V lost 0 bases, J lost 0 bases, and 5 bases lay in between. The CDR3 is 15 amino acids.

The sample holds a few counts of this clonotype. The chain recombines TRBV25-1 with TRBJ1-5; D call uncertain. Germline V CDR1 and CDR2: MGHDK, SYGVNS. There are 13 residues in the CDR3. V lost 1 base and J lost 5, with 6 bases in between. The CDR3 DNA reads as TGTGCCAGCAGTGAATCAGGTTATCAGCCCCAGCATTTT. This sequence encodes CASSESGYQPQHF.

This clonotype was counted once. No conserved phenylalanine or tryptophan is present at the end of the CDR3, so a read error is the likely explanation. The V and J genes are TRBV20-1 and TRBJ2-4; 7 nucleotides align to TRBD2. CDR1 DFQATT and CDR2 SNEGSKA come from the germline V gene (reference sequence). The CDR3 covers 13 residues. The trim removed 6 bases at V and 4 bases at J, leaving 6 bases unmatched. CDR3 nucleotides: TGCAGTGCGGGGGGGGACTTGAAAAACATTCAGTACCTC. Protein: CSAGGDLKNIQYL.

In this sample, this clonotype turned up once. The CDR3 coding sequence is TGTGCCATCAGTGAGTCGAAAGCGGGAGTAGGGATGGGAAATGAGCAGTTCTTC. Translating gives CAISESKAGVGMGNEQFF. The rearrangement joins TRBV10-3 to TRBJ2-5; 8 bases match TRBD2. The J call may be incorrect, as the DNA end agrees better with TRBJ2-1. The CDR3 sequence is 18 residues long. Germline V gives CDR1 ENHRY, CDR2 SYGVKD.

This clonotype was counted only a few times. This rearrangement joins TRBV3-1 to TRBJ2-1; 7 bases fit TRBD2. The end of the DNA is better explained by TRBJ2-5, so the J call may be wrong. Germline CDR1 and CDR2: LGHDT and YNNKEL (reference sequence). This CDR3 has 13 residues. CDR3 sequence (DNA): TGTGCCAGCAGCCAATCGGGGGGAGAGACCCAGTACTTC. Translated, it gives CASSQSGGETQYF.

V is TRBV7-2 and J is TRBJ1-5; D gene ambiguous. V was clipped by 3 bases and J by 0 bases, with 6 bases between them. CDR1 SGHTA and CDR2 FQGNSA come from the germline V gene. The CDR3 contains 14 residues. In nucleotides, the CDR3 is TGTGCCAGCAGCTTCGAGTATAGCAATCAGCCCCAGCATTTT. This translates into CASSFEYSNQPQHF.

The chain combines TRBV5-1 with TRBJ1-5; TRBD1 matches 7 bases. CDR3 size: 16 residues. Trimming at V came to 0 bases and at J to 9 bases, leaving 12 bases not matched to a gene. Germline values: CDR1 SGHRS, CDR2 YFSETQ. The CDR3: CASSLDVAGGSLPQHF. The CDR3 DNA follows: TGCGCCAGCAGCTTGGACGTGGCAGGGGGATCCTTGCCCCAGCATTTT.

The genes are TRBV7-2 and TRBJ2-3; 12 nucleotides agree with TRBD2. J was trimmed by 5 bases and V by 4 bases; bases with no gene match: 7. The germline V gene has CDR1 SGHTA and CDR2 FQGNSA. The CDR3 loop spans 16 amino acids. DNA for the CDR3: TGTGCCAGCAGCTCACGACTAGCGGGAGCCCTAGATACGCAGTATTTT. Protein sequence: CASSSRLAGALDTQYF.

The chain links TRBV5-4 to TRBJ2-7, with 8 positions matching TRBD2. The CDR3 sequence is 13 residues long. Germline-derived CDR1 and CDR2 are SGHNT and YYREEE (reference sequence). Trimming removed 4 bases from V and 4 bases from J; junction bases left unmatched: 4. The CDR3 reads CASSRRLAYEQYF. The DNA of the CDR3 is TGTGCCAGCAGCAGGCGACTAGCGTACGAGCAGTACTTC.

This clonotype came up a few times. The chain couples TRBV20-1 to TRBJ1-5; perhaps TRBD1 as D (5 bases). This CDR3 contains 16 residues. The V end lost 0 bases, the J end lost 4 bases, and 16 bases lay between the germline ends. CDR1 and CDR2 (germline): DFQATT, SNEGSKA (reference sequence). CDR3 loop: CSARDWAREINQPQHF. DNA for the CDR3: TGCAGTGCTAGAGATTGGGCCAGGGAAATTAATCAGCCCCAGCATTTT.

This clonotype has only a few counts. This chain links TRBV5-6 with TRBJ2-1, with 9 bases matching TRBD2. The germline gives CDR1 SGHDT, CDR2 YYEEEE. Trimming at V came to 2 bases and at J to 5 bases, leaving 5 bases not matched to a gene. The CDR3 sequence is 15 residues long. CDR3 DNA sequence: TGTGCCAGCAGCTTCAGGCTAGCGGGGCACAATGAGCAGTTCTTC. Its protein product is CASSFRLAGHNEQFF.

The chain's CDR3 is CSVVLQGGKRSYEQYF. The CDR3 DNA sequence: TGCAGCGTTGTTCTCCAAGGCGGGAAAAGGTCCTACGAGCAGTACTTC. J is TRBJ2-5 and V is TRBV29-1, with a tentative D call TRBD2 (6 bases). The DNA end is a closer match to TRBJ2-7, so the J assignment may be wrong. CDR3 size: 16 residues. Germline CDR1 reads SQVTM; CDR2 reads ANQGSEA.

The table lists this clonotype with a few counts. The chain joins TRBV5-6 to TRBJ1-1, with 7 positions matching TRBD1. Germline V gene lookup returns CDR1 SGHDT and CDR2 YYEEEE. The V gene end was trimmed by 3 bases and the J gene end by 0 bases; junction bases not matched to a gene: 11. The CDR3 has 17 amino acids. CDR3 loop: CASSSQGWGGMNTEAFF. DNA for the CDR3: TGTGCCAGCAGCTCACAGGGGTGGGGGGGCATGAACACTGAAGCTTTCTTT.

This sequence joins TRBV3-1 and TRBJ1-3, with D maybe TRBD1 (6 bases). The germline V gene has CDR1 LGHDT and CDR2 YNNKEL (reference sequence). V lost 8 bases, J lost 7 bases, and 18 bases lay in between. The CDR3 length is 14 residues. The DNA for the CDR3 is TGTGCCAGCCGCCCGACACAGAGGGGGAACACCATATATTTT. This codes for CASRPTQRGNTIYF.

The CDR3: CASSQGNNEQYF. CDR3 nucleotides: TGTGCCAGCAGCCAGGGGAACAACGAGCAGTACTTC. V gene TRBV3-1 combines with J gene TRBJ2-5; no clear D gene. The closer fit of TRBJ2-7 to the DNA end suggests the J call may be wrong. The CDR3 contains 12 residues. Germline V gene sequence: CDR1 LGHDT, CDR2 YNNKEL (reference sequence).

V usage is TRBV7-9 and J usage is TRBJ1-4, with D perhaps TRBD1 (6 bases). This CDR3 spans 15 amino acids. CDR1 and CDR2 (germline): SEHNR, FQNEAQ (reference sequence). V was cut by 3 bases and J by 5 bases, with 13 bases left in between. CDR3 in amino acids: CASSFGQNSNEKLFF. The CDR3 nucleotides are TGTGCCAGCAGCTTCGGACAGAACTCCAATGAAAAACTGTTTTTT.

The rearrangement links TRBV12-3 or TRBV12-4 to TRBJ1-4; D is unclear. Trimming shortened V by 2 bases and J by 5 bases, and 12 bases separated the two germline ends. This CDR3 is 15 amino acids long. CDR3 coding DNA: TGTGCCAGCAGTTTACGGAGGTTGGGAAATGAAAAACTGTTTTTT. Translated, it gives CASSLRRLGNEKLFF.

The chain couples TRBV29-1 to TRBJ1-2, with unresolved D. V lost 4 bases to trimming and J lost 3 bases, with 9 bases between them. CDR3 length: 12 amino acids. In germline, CDR1 is SQVTM, CDR2 ANQGSEA. CDR3 DNA: TGCAGCGTTGTGGCCGAAGACTATGGCTACACCTTC. Translating it yields CSVVAEDYGYTF.

The chain has TRBV28 and TRBJ1-1; 7 bases map to TRBD1. The CDR3 totals 16 residues. Germline-derived CDR1 and CDR2 are MDHEN and SYDVKM. V was clipped by 9 bases and J by 5 bases; unmatched bases: 18. The CDR3: CASLKWDSLSKTEAFF. In nucleotides, the CDR3 is TGTGCCAGTTTAAAATGGGACAGCCTATCCAAGACTGAAGCTTTCTTT.

The chain carries TRBV5-1 and TRBJ2-1; TRBD1 agrees at 9 bases. Trimming took 4 bases from V and 7 from J; bases not matched to a gene: 6. The CDR3 loop spans 14 amino acids. Per germline, CDR1 SGHRS and CDR2 YFSETQ. In nucleotides, the CDR3 is TGCGCCAGCAGCCCGGACAGGGGTCGGAATGAGCAGTTCTTC. Amino acid sequence: CASSPDRGRNEQFF.